One and the same sample provided the 12 T cell receptor beta chains below, sequenced in a study of CD8+ T cells in alopecia areata. RNA, once extracted, was reverse transcribed into cDNA for use as the sequencing template. TCRdb keeps only in-frame clones here, not all; method: immunoSEQ multiplex PCR. The sample has about 110,000 clones, under 60% seen once. Material for sequencing was NKG2D-low CD8+ T cells sorted from blood. The receptors originated from a human donor with alopecia areata.

The table lists this clone with a few counts. J is TRBJ2-7 and V is TRBV27; D is undetermined. CDR3 length: 14 residues. Germline lookup yields CDR1 MNHEY and CDR2 SMNVEV (reference sequence). V lost 4 bases and J 1 base, leaving 11 bases between the germline ends. In DNA form, the CDR3 reads TGTGCCAGCAGTTCCCCTACTATATCCTACGAGCAGTACTTC. Its protein is CASSSPTISYEQYF.

The chain couples TRBV28 to TRBJ2-1, with 9 bases identical to TRBD1. The V and J ends lost 4 bases and 1 base, in that order; junction bases with no gene match: 5. CDR1 and CDR2 from the germline V gene are MDHEN and SYDVKM. The CDR3 spans 16 residues. Written as DNA, the CDR3 is TGTGCCAGCAGTTCAACCGGGACAGGGTCCTACAATGAGCAGTTCTTC. Translated: CASSSTGTGSYNEQFF.

The chain recombines TRBV28 with TRBJ1-1; the D gene is possibly TRBD1 (5 bases). V was pared by 2 bases and J by 5 bases, with 12 bases between. Germline values: CDR1 MDHEN, CDR2 SYDVKM. CDR3 size: 14 residues. The CDR3 DNA follows: TGTGCCAGCAGTTTAGAGGGGCTGAGAACTGAAGCTTTCTTT. It codes for CASSLEGLRTEAFF. The whole variable domain, filled in from reference TRBV28 and TRBJ1-1, reads DVKVTQSSRYLVKRTGEKVFLECVQDMDHENMFWYRQDPGLGLRLIYFSYDVKMKEKGDIPEGYSVSREKKERFSLILESASTNQTSMYLCASSLEGLRTEAFFGQGTRLTVV.

This clone was detected only a few times. The V gene is TRBV7-9, the J gene TRBJ2-7; D is unclear. Trimming took off 6 bases at V and 6 bases at J, with 12 bases between the two ends. The CDR3 is 12 residues long. Germline V gene lookup returns CDR1 SEHNR and CDR2 FQNEAQ (reference sequence). CDR3 DNA sequence: TGTGCCAGCAGTTCGCAGAGTTCCGAGCAGTACTTC. Residues: CASSSQSSEQYF.

This clone was observed a handful of times. J is TRBJ1-2 and V is TRBV7-9; the D is unclear. Trimming removed 2 bases from V and 3 bases from J, with 16 bases in between. The germline gives CDR1 SEHNR, CDR2 FQNEAQ (reference sequence). This CDR3 region has 16 residues. The CDR3: CASSLRQQSIDYGYTF. The CDR3 nucleotides read TGTGCCAGCAGCTTACGGCAGCAGTCTATTGACTATGGCTACACCTTC. The whole variable domain, filled in from reference TRBV7-9 and TRBJ1-2, reads DTGVSQNPRHKITKRGQNVTFRCDPISEHNRLYWYRQTLGQGPEFLTYFQNEAQLEKSRLLSDRFSAERPKGSFSTLEIQRTEQGDSAMYLCASSLRQQSIDYGYTFGSGTRLTVV.

The V call is TRBV7-9, the J call TRBJ2-1; the match to TRBD2 covers 10 bases. V was clipped by 4 bases and J by 9 bases; unmatched bases: 3. The CDR3 has 13 amino acids. Germline V gene lookup returns CDR1 SEHNR and CDR2 FQNEAQ (reference sequence). The CDR3 sequence: CASSSLAGVEQFF. CDR3 sequence (DNA): TGTGCCAGCAGCTCGCTAGCGGGAGTTGAGCAGTTCTTC.

This clone was detected once. The V gene is TRBV4-2, the J gene TRBJ1-5, with TRBD1 identical over 7 bases. Per the germline V gene, CDR1 is LGHNA and CDR2 is YNFKEQ. CDR3 size: 16 residues. The V and J ends lost 2 bases and 8 bases, in that order; junction bases with no gene match: 12. CDR3 DNA sequence: TGTGCCAGCAGCCAAAGTATAGACAGGGTTTTTGAGCCCCAGCATTTT. Translated: CASSQSIDRVFEPQHF.

This clone was detected ten times or more. The CDR3, as DNA: TGTGCCAGCAGTCCCAACTACAGGACCCTTTCCCAAGAGACCCAGTACTTC. Its translation is CASSPNYRTLSQETQYF. This rearrangement joins TRBV28 to TRBJ2-5; maybe TRBD1 (5 bases). The CDR3 has 17 amino acids. Germline CDR1 MDHEN, CDR2 SYDVKM. Trimming removed 5 bases at V and 1 base at J, with 20 bases between.

This chain uses TRBV19 with TRBJ1-2; D call uncertain. The V and J ends lost 10 bases and 12 bases respectively, with 21 bases between them. This CDR3 is built from 12 residues. Germline V gene sequence: CDR1 LNHDA, CDR2 SQIVND (reference sequence). The CDR3 DNA sequence: TGTGCCACTAAAGACGGCTCAGTGGGCGACACCTTC. Amino acids: CATKDGSVGDTF.

This chain links TRBV29-1 with TRBJ2-7; TRBD1 is a possible D gene (6 bases). Trimming cost V 8 bases and J 1 base, with 15 bases left between them. The germline gives CDR1 SQVTM, CDR2 ANQGSEA. This CDR3 has 13 residues. This CDR3 reads CSIRTVISYEQYF. The CDR3 DNA reads TGCAGCATACGGACAGTTATTTCCTACGAGCAGTACTTC.

The rearrangement links TRBV9 to TRBJ2-3, with a weak D call TRBD1 (6 bases). V was trimmed by 3 bases and J by 0 bases, leaving 11 bases between them. This CDR3 spans 15 amino acids. Germline-derived CDR1 and CDR2 are SGDLS and YYNGEE. For the CDR3, the DNA is TGTGCCAGCAGCGGAGGGGGATATAGCACAGATACGCAGTATTTT. Its translation is CASSGGGYSTDTQYF.

This clone was detected only a few times. The chain recombines TRBV29-1 with TRBJ2-7, with D unclear. V lost 0 bases and J lost 1, with 4 bases in between. The CDR3 contains 12 residues. Germline-derived CDR1 and CDR2 are SQVTM and ANQGSEA. The CDR3 here is CSVEDSSYEQYF. CDR3 DNA sequence: TGCAGCGTTGAAGATAGTTCCTACGAGCAGTACTTC.